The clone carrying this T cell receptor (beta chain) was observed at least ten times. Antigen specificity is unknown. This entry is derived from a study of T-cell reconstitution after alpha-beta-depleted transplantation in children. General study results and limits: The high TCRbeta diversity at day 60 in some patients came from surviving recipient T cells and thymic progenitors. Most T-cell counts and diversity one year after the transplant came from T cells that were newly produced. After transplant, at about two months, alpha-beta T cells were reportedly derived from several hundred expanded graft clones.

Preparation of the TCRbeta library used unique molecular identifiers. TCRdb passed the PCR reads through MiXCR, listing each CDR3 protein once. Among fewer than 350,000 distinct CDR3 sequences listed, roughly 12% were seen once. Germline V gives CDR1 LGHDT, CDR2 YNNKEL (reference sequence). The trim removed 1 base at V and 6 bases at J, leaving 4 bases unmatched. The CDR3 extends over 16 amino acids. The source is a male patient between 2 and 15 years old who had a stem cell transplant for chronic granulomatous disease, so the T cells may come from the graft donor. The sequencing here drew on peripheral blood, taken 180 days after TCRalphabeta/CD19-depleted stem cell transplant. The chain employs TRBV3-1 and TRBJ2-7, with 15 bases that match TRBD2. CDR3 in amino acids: CASSQGGTSGRREQYF. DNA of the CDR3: TGTGCCAGCAGCCAAGGGGGGACTAGCGGGAGGCGCGAGCAGTACTTC.